The present entry profiles one TCR beta chain with its context. Its antigen is as yet unknown. This sample stems from a study of cytomegalovirus exposure and HLA in healthy donors. General study results and limits: The authors later linked a missense DCLRE1C variant to TCR beta V- and J-gene trimming. The Asian-associated ancestry cluster reportedly had fewer N-insertions than the roughly 670-donor mean in a later analysis. Highest at DRB1 and lowest at HLA-C, TCR association rates differed among HLA loci in a later analysis. In a later analysis, at a false discovery rate of 0.05, approximately 18,000 TCR beta sequences were associated with HLA alleles.

The PCR used 60 Vbeta and 13 Jbeta primers. Sequencing used immunoSEQ multiplex PCR; TCRdb keeps in-frame clones, though not all of them. The repertoire holds 130,000 to 150,000 clones, with around two thirds as singletons. Source material: PBMCs. The TCR comes from a man aged 18 to 29 in good health and CMV-seropositive.

CDR3 region: CASSPRLADSYEQYF. The CDR3 DNA is TGTGCCAGCAGCCCACGACTAGCCGACTCCTACGAGCAGTACTTC. The chain uses TRBV13 and TRBJ2-7, with TRBD2 matching over 7 bases. Looked up from germline, CDR1 is PRHDT and CDR2 is FYEKMQ (reference sequence). The CDR3 length is 15 residues. The ends lost 5 bases at V and 0 bases at J; junction bases unmatched: 7.